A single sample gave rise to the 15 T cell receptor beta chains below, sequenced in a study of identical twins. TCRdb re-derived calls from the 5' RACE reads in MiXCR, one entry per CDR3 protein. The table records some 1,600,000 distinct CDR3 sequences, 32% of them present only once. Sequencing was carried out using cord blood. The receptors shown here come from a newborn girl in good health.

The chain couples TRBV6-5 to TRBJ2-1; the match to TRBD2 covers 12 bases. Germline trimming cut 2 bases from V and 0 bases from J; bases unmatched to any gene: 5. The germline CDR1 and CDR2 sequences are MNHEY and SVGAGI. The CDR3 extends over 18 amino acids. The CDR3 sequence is CASSYRLAGGFSYNEQFF. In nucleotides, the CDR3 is TGTGCCAGCAGTTACCGGCTAGCGGGGGGGTTCTCCTACAATGAGCAGTTCTTC.

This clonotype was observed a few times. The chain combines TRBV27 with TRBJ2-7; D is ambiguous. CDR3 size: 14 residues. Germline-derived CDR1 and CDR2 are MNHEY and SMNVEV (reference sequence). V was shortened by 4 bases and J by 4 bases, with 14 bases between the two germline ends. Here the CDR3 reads CASSSWTRPYEQYF. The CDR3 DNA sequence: TGTGCCAGCAGTTCATGGACGAGGCCTTACGAGCAGTACTTC.

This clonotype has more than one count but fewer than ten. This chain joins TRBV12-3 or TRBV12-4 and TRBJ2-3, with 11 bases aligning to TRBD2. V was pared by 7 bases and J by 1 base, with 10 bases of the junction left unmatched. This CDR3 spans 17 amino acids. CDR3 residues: CASTVRLLAGGTDTQYF. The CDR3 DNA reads TGTGCCAGCACCGTCCGATTACTAGCGGGGGGCACAGATACGCAGTATTTT.

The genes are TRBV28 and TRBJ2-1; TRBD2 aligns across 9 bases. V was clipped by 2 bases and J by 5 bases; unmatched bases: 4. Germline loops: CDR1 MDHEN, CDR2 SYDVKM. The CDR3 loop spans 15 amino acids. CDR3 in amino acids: CASSLAGGVDNEQFF. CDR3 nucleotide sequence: TGTGCCAGCAGTTTAGCGGGAGGGGTGGACAATGAGCAGTTCTTC.

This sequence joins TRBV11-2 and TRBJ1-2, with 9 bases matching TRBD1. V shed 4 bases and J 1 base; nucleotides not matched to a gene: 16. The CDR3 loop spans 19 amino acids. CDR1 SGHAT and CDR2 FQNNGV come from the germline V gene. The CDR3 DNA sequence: TGTGCCAGCAGCTCCTTCCCGAGGGGGACAGGGCTTTATAACTATGGCTACACCTTC. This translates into CASSSFPRGTGLYNYGYTF.

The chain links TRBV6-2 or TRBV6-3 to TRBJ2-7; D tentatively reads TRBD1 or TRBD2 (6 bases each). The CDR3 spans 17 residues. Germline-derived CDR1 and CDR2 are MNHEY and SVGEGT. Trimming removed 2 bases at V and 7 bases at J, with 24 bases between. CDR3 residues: CASSYPLLRGANNEQYF. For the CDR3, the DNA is TGTGCCAGCAGTTACCCCCTGCTTAGGGGGGCAAACAATGAGCAGTACTTC.

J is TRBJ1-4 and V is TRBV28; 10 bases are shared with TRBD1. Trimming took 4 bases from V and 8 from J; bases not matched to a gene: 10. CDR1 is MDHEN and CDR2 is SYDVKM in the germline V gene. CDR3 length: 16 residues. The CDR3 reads CASSSLPGTGEEKLFF. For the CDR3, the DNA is TGTGCCAGCAGTTCCCTCCCAGGGACAGGGGAAGAAAAACTGTTTTTT.

CDR3 DNA: TGTGCCATCCAACTAGCGGGAGATAGAAATGAGCAGTACTTC. Translating it yields CAIQLAGDRNEQYF. This chain links TRBV2 with TRBJ2-5; 11 bases map to TRBD2. The CDR3 has 14 amino acids. CDR1 and CDR2 (germline): SNHLY, FYNNEI. J was trimmed by 11 bases and V by 10 bases; bases with no gene match: 15.

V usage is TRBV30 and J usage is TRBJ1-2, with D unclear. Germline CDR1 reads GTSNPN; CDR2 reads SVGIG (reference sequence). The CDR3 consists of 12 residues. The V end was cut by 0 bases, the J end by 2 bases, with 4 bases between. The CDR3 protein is CAWSVLNYGYTF. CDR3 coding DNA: TGTGCCTGGAGTGTACTGAACTATGGCTACACCTTC.

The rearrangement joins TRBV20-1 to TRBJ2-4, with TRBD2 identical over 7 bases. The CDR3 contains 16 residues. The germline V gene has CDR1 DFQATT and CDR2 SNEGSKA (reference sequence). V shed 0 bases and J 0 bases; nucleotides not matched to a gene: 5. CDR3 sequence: CSARDLAVLAKNIQYF. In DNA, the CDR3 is TGCAGTGCTAGAGATCTAGCGGTTCTAGCCAAAAACATTCAGTACTTC.

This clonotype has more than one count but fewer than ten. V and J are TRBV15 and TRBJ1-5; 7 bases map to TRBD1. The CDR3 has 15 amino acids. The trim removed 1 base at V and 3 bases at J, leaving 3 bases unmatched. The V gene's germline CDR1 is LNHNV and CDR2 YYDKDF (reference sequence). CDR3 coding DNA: TGTGCCACCAGCAGAGTACAGGGGCTCAATCAGCCCCAGCATTTT. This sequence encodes CATSRVQGLNQPQHF.

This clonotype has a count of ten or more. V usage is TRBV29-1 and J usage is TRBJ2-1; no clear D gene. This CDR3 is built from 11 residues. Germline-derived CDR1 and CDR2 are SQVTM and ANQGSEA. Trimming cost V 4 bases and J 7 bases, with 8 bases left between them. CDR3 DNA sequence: TGCAGCGTTGGCCAGAAAAATGAGCAGTTCTTC. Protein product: CSVGQKNEQFF.

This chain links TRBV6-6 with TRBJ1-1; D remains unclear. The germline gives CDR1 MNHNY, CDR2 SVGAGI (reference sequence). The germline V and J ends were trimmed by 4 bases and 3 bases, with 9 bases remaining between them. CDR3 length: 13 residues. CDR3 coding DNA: TGTGCCAGCAGTTCCACAGCAGACACTGAAGCTTTCTTT. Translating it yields CASSSTADTEAFF.

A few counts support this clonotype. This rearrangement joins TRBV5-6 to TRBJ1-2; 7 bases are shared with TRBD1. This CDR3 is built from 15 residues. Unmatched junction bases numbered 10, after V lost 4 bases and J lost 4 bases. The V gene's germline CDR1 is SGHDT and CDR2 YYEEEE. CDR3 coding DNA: TGTGCCAGCAGCCCCCCACAGGACAGGTTCTATGGCTACACCTTC. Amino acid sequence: CASSPPQDRFYGYTF.

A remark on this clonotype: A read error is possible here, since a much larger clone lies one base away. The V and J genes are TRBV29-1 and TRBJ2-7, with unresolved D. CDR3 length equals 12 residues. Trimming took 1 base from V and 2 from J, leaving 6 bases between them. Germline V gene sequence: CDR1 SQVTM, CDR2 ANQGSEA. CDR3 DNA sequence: TGCAGCGTTGAAGGTCGGACCTACGAGCAGTACTTC. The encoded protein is CSVEGRTYEQYF.